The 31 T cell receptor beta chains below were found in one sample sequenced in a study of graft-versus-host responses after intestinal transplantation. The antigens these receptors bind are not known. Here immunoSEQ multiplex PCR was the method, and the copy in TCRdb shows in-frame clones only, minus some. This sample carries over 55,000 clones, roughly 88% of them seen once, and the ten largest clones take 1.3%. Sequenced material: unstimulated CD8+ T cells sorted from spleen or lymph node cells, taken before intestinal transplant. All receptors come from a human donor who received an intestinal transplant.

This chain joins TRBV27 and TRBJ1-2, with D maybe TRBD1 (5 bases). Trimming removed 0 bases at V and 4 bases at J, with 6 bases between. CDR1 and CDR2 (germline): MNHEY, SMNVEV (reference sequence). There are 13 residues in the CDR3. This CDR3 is CASSLSGGYGYTF. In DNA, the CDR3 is TGTGCCAGCAGTTTATCGGGGGGCTATGGCTACACCTTC.

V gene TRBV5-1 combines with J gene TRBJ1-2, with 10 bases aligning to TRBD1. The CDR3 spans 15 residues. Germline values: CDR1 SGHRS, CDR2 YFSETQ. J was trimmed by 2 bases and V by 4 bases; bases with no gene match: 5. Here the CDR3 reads CASSGGTGVNYGYTF. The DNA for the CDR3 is TGCGCCAGCAGCGGGGGGACAGGGGTAAACTATGGCTACACCTTC.

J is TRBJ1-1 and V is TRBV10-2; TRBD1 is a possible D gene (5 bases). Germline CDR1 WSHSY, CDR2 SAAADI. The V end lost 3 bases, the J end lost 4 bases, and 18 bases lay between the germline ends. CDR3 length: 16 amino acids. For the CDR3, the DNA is TGCGCCAGCAGTGATCCCTTACGGCAGGGTGGCACTGAAGCTTTCTTT. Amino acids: CASSDPLRQGGTEAFF.

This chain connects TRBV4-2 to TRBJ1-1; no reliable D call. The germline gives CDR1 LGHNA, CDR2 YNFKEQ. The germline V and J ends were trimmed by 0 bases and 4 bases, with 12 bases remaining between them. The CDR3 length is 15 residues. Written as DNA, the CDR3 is TGTGCCAGCAGCCAAGATCGGGGTACGGCCACTGAAGCTTTCTTT. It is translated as CASSQDRGTATEAFF.

CDR3 sequence: CASSSEGGHTIYF. The CDR3 DNA sequence: TGTGCCAGCAGCTCCGAAGGCGGGCACACCATATATTTT. This chain uses TRBV13 with TRBJ1-3; D gene unclear. V lost 4 bases and J 8 bases, leaving 12 bases between the germline ends. This CDR3 is 13 amino acids long. CDR1 is PRHDT, CDR2 FYEKMQ, per germline (reference sequence).

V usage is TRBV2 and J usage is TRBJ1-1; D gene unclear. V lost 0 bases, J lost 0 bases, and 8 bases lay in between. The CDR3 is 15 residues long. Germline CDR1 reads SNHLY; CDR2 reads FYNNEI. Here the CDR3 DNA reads TGTGCCAGCAGTGAAGCCCCAGGCATGAACACTGAAGCTTTCTTT. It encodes CASSEAPGMNTEAFF.

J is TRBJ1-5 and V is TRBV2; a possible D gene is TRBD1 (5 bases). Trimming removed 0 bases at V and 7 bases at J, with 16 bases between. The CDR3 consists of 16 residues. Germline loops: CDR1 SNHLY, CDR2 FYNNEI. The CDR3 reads CASSEARAGRGQPQHF. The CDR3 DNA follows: TGTGCCAGCAGTGAAGCGAGGGCAGGGAGGGGACAGCCCCAGCATTTT.

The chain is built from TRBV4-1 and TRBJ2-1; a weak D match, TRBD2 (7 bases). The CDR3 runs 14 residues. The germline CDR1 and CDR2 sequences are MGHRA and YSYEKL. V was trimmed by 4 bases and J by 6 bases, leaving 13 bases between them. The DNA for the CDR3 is TGCGCCAGCAGCCCGGGGAGGGGGGGCAATGAGCAGTTCTTC. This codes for CASSPGRGGNEQFF.

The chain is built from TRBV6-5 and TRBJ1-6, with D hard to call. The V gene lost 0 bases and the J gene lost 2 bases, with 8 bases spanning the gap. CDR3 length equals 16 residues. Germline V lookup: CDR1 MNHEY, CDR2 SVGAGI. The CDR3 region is CASSYSSATYNSPLHF. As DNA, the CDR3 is TGTGCCAGCAGTTACTCTTCAGCGACCTATAATTCACCCCTCCACTTT.

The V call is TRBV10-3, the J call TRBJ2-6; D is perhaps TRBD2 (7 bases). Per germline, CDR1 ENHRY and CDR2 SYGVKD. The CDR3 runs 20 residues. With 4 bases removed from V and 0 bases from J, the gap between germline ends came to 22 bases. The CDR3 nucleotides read TGTGCCATCAGTGGGGCAGTTGGGGGGGCCCCTAGCTCTGGGGCCAACGTCCTGACTTTC. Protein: CAISGAVGGAPSSGANVLTF.

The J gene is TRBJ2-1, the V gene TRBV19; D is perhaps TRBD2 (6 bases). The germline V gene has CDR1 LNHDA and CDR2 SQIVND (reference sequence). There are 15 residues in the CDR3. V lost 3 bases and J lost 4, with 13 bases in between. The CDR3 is CASSIAGMLYNEQFF. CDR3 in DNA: TGTGCCAGTAGTATTGCGGGGATGTTGTACAATGAGCAGTTCTTC.

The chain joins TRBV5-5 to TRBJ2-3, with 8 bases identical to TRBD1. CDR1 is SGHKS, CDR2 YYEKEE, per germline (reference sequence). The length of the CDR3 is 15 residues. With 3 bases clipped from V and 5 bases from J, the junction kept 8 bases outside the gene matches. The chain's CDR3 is CASSSRDRRLDTQYF. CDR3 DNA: TGTGCCAGCAGCTCCCGGGACAGGCGATTAGATACGCAGTATTTT. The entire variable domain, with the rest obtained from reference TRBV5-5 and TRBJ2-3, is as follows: DAGVTQSPTHLIKTRGQQVTLRCSPISGHKSVSWYQQVLGQGPQFIFQYYEKEERGRGNFPDRFSARQFPNYSSELNVNALLLGDSALYLCASSSRDRRLDTQYFGPGTRLTVL.

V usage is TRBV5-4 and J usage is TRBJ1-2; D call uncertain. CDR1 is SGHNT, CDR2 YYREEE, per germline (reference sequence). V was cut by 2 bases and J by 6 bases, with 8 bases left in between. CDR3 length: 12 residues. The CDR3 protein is CASSFGGDGYTF. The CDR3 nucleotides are TGTGCCAGCAGCTTTGGCGGGGATGGCTACACCTTC.

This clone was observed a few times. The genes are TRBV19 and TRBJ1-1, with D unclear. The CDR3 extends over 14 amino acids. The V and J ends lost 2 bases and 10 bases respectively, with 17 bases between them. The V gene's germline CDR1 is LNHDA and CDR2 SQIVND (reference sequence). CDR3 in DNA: TGTGCCAGTAGTATAACGGATTTTGGGGAGTTAGCTTTCTTT. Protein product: CASSITDFGELAFF.

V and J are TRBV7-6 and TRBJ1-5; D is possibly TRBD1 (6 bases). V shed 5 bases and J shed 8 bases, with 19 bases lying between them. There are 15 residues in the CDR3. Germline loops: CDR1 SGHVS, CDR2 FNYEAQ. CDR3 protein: CASSPVAGGSEPQHF. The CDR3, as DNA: TGTGCCAGCAGCCCCGTGGCGGGGGGCTCGGAGCCCCAGCATTTT.

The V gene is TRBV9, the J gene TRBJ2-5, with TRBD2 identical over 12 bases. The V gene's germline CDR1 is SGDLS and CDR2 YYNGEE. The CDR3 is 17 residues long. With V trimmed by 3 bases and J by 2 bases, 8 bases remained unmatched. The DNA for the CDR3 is TGTGCCAGCAGCGACCGACTAGCGGGAGACGTTCAAGAGACCCAGTACTTC. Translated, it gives CASSDRLAGDVQETQYF.

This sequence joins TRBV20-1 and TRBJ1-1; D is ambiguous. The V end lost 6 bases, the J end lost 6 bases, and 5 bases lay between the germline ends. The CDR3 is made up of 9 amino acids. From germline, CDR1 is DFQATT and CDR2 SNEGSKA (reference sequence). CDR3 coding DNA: TGCAGTGCCGCAGCTGAAGCTTTCTTT. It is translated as CSAAAEAFF.

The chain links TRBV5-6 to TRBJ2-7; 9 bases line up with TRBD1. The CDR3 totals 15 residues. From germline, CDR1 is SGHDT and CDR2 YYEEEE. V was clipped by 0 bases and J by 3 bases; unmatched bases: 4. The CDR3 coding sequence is TGTGCCAGCAGCTTGGCCGGGACAGGGTACTACGAGCAGTACTTC. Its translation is CASSLAGTGYYEQYF.

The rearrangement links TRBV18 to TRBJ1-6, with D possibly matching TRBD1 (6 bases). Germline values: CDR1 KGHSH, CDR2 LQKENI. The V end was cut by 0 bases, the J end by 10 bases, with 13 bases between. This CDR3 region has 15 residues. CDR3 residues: CASSPPQGGLSPLHF. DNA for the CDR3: TGTGCCAGCTCACCACCACAGGGCGGTTTGTCACCCCTCCACTTT. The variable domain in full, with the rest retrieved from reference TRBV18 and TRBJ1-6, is NAGVMQNPRHLVRRRGQEARLRCSPMKGHSHVYWYRQLPEEGLKFMVYLQKENIIDESGMPKERFSAEFPKEGPSILRIQQVVRGDSAAYFCASSPPQGGLSPLHFGNGTRLTVT.

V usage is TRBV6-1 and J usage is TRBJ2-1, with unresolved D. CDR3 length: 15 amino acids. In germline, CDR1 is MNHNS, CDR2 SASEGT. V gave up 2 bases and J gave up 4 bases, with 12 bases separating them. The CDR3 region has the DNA TGTGCCAGCAGTGAATTGGCAGGAACGTACAATGAGCAGTTCTTC. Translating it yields CASSELAGTYNEQFF.

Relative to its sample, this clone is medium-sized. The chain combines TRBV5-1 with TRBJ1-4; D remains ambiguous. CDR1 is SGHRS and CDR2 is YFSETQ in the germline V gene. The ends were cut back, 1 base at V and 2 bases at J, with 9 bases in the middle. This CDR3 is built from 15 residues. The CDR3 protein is CASSLYGATNEKLFF. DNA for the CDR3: TGCGCCAGCAGCTTGTACGGAGCGACTAATGAAAAACTGTTTTTT.

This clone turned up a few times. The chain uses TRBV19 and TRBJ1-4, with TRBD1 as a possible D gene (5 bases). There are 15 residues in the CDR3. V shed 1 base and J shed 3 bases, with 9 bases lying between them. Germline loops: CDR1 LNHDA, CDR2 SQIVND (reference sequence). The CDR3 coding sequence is TGTGCCAGTAGTATAGTAGGGGAAGCTAATGAAAAACTGTTTTTT. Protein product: CASSIVGEANEKLFF.

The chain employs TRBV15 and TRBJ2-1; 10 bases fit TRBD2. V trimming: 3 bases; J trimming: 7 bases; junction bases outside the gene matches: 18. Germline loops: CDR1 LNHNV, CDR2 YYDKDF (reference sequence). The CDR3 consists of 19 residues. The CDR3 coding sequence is TGTGCCACCAGCAGCAGGGGGGTTATGGTGGATAGCGGGGGGAATGAGCAGTTCTTC. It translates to CATSSRGVMVDSGGNEQFF. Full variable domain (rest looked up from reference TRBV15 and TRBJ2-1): DAMVIQNPRYQVTQFGKPVTLSCSQTLNHNVMYWYQQKSSQAPKLLFHYYDKDFNNEADTPDNFQSRRPNTSFCFLDIRSPGLGDTAMYLCATSSRGVMVDSGGNEQFFGPGTRLTVL.

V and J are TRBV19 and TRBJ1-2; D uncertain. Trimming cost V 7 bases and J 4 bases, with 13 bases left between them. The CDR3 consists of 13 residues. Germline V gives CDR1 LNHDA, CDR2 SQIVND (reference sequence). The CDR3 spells CASTPGTSYGYTF. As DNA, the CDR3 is TGTGCCAGTACCCCTGGCACATCCTATGGCTACACCTTC.

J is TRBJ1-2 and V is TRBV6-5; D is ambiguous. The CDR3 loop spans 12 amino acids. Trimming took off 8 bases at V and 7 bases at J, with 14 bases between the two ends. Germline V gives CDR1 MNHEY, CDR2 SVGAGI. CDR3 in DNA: TGTGCCAGCGGTCCCCCTCAGTCTGGCTACACCTTC. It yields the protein CASGPPQSGYTF.

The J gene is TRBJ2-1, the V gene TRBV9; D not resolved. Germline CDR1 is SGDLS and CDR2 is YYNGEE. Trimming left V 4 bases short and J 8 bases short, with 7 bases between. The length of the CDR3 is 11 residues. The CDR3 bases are TGTGCCAGCAGCTCCCGAGATGAGCAGTTCTTC. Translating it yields CASSSRDEQFF.

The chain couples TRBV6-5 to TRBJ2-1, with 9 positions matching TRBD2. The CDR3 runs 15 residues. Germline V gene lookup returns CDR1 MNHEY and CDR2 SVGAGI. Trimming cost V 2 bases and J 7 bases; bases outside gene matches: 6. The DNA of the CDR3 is TGTGCCAGCAGTTACGGTCCTAGCGGGGAGAATGAGCAGTTCTTC. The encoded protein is CASSYGPSGENEQFF.

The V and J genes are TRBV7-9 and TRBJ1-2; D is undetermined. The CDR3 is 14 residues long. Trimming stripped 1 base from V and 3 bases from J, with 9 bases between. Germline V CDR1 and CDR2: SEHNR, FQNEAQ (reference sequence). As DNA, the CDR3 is TGTGCCAGCAGCTTAGTTTCCCTTTACTATGGCTACACCTTC. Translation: CASSLVSLYYGYTF.

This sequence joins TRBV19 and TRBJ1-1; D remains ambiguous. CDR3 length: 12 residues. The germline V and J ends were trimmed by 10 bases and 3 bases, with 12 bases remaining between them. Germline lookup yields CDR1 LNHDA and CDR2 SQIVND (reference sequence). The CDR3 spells CATGLPDTEAFF. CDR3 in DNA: TGTGCCACCGGACTTCCGGACACTGAAGCTTTCTTT.

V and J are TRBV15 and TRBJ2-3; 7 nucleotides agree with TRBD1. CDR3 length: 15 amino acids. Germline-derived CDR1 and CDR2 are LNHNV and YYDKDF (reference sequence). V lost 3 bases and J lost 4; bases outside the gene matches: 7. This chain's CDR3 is CATSRTGTSADTQYF. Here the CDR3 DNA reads TGTGCCACCAGCAGGACAGGGACCTCCGCAGATACGCAGTATTTT.

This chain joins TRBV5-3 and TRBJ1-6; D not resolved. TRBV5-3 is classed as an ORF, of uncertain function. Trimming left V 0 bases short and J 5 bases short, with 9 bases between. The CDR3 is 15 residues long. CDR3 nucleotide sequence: TGTGCCAGAAGCTTGGGGGCACCCCATAATTCACCCCTCCACTTT. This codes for CARSLGAPHNSPLHF.